This entry lists 10 T cell receptor beta chains sequenced from one sample in a study of shared clonotypes between healthy human individuals. Measured with immunoSEQ multiplex PCR; TCRdb has only the in-frame clones, and not every one. The sample has under 2.5 million clones, just under 95% seen once. The specimen was naive CD4+ T cells from PBMCs. This sample's subset: CD45RA+ positively selected. These TCRs come from a man between 18 and 35 years old in good health. Some clones in this sample may be carry-over from other donors' samples.

The rearrangement joins TRBV9 to TRBJ2-5, with 8 bases fitting TRBD2. The V and J ends lost 3 bases and 6 bases, in that order; junction bases with no gene match: 4. This CDR3 contains 13 residues. Germline-derived CDR1 and CDR2 are SGDLS and YYNGEE. Here the CDR3 DNA reads TGTGCCAGCAGCGGAGCGGGAGTACAGACCCAGTACTTC. Protein: CASSGAGVQTQYF. The complete variable domain, with remaining parts taken from reference TRBV9 and TRBJ2-5, reads DSGVTQTPKHLITATGQRVTLRCSPRSGDLSVYWYQQSLDQGLQFLIQYYNGEERAKGNILERFSAQQFPDLHSELNLSSLELGDSALYFCASSGAGVQTQYFGPGTRLLVL.

As for this clone: One junction end disagrees with the germline gene, perhaps due to a read error. CDR3 bases: TGTGCCAGCAGCCTAGCGGGAGGGTACAATGAGCAGTTCTTC. It translates to CASSLAGGYNEQFF. The V call is TRBV7-2, the J call TRBJ2-1, with 12 bases aligning to TRBD2. The CDR3 contains 14 residues. Germline CDR1 and CDR2: SGHTA and FQGNSA.

With regard to this clone: The same CDR3 arises from other DNA sequences in this sample as well. The chain has TRBV6-5 and TRBJ2-1; maybe TRBD2 (5 bases). Germline values: CDR1 MNHEY, CDR2 SVGAGI. This CDR3 spans 15 amino acids. The V end was cut by 2 bases, the J end by 2 bases, with 10 bases between. In DNA, the CDR3 is TGTGCCAGCAGTTACGGAGGTGGCACCTACAATGAGCAGTTCTTC. This translates into CASSYGGGTYNEQFF.

This sequence joins TRBV6-5 and TRBJ1-5, with D possibly TRBD1 on 6 matching bases. V shed 2 bases and J shed 6 bases, with 11 bases lying between them. This CDR3 comprises 14 residues. Germline V gene lookup returns CDR1 MNHEY and CDR2 SVGAGI. The CDR3 coding sequence is TGTGCCAGCAGTTACGAACAGGGAGGTCAGCCCCAGCATTTT. Translating gives CASSYEQGGQPQHF.

V usage is TRBV27 and J usage is TRBJ1-1; D possibly corresponds to TRBD1 (5 bases). CDR1 and CDR2 from the germline V gene are MNHEY and SMNVEV (reference sequence). V was shortened by 1 base and J by 0 bases, with 27 bases between the two germline ends. This CDR3 region has 21 residues. The CDR3 region is CASSLYPPTKRGLKMNTEAFF. CDR3 DNA sequence: TGTGCCAGCAGTTTATACCCCCCGACGAAGAGGGGATTAAAAATGAACACTGAAGCTTTCTTT.

The genes are TRBV27 and TRBJ1-5; D may be TRBD1 (5 bases). V dropped 3 bases and J dropped 15 bases, with 15 bases sitting between them. Germline CDR1 and CDR2: MNHEY and SMNVEV (reference sequence). The CDR3 is 12 amino acids. CDR3 residues: CASSLVGPQRHF. Here the CDR3 DNA reads TGTGCCAGCAGTTTGGTGGGGCCCCAACGGCATTTT.

The chain carries TRBV11-2 and TRBJ2-1; 9 positions agree with TRBD2. Trimming cost V 5 bases and J 0 bases; bases outside gene matches: 11. The CDR3 is 18 amino acids. The germline V gene has CDR1 SGHAT and CDR2 FQNNGV. CDR3 nucleotides: TGTGCCAGCAGCCCCCGTCCTAGCGGGAAAGGCTCCTACAATGAGCAGTTCTTC. Residues: CASSPRPSGKGSYNEQFF.

The chain links TRBV2 to TRBJ2-7, with 7 bases that match TRBD1. Unmatched junction bases numbered 11, after V lost 4 bases and J lost 5 bases. The CDR3 has 15 residues. Germline CDR1 is SNHLY and CDR2 is FYNNEI. The CDR3 reads CASSGRTGAIHEQYF. The CDR3 coding sequence is TGTGCCAGCAGTGGGCGCACAGGGGCTATCCACGAGCAGTACTTC.

This clone was seen once. The chain is built from TRBV6-5 and TRBJ2-3, with D hard to call. This CDR3 region has 16 residues. Trimming pared 0 bases from V and 0 bases from J, leaving 10 bases between. Looked up from germline, CDR1 is MNHEY and CDR2 is SVGAGI. CDR3 residues: CASSYSHSTSTDTQYF. CDR3 DNA: TGTGCCAGCAGTTACTCGCACTCCACTAGCACAGATACGCAGTATTTT.

This clone has a single count. V and J are TRBV5-1 and TRBJ1-1, with 7 bases matching TRBD1. This CDR3 has 16 amino acids. The V and J ends lost 1 base and 5 bases, in that order; junction bases with no gene match: 11. Germline values: CDR1 SGHRS, CDR2 YFSETQ. The CDR3 nucleotides are TGCGCCAGCAGCTTGATAGGGGGCACTTTAGTGACTGAAGCTTTCTTT. Its protein is CASSLIGGTLVTEAFF. Full variable domain (remainder filled in from reference TRBV5-1 and TRBJ1-1): KAGVTQTPRYLIKTRGQQVTLSCSPISGHRSVSWYQQTPGQGLQFLFEYFSETQRNKGNFPGRFSGRQFSNSRSEMNVSTLELGDSALYLCASSLIGGTLVTEAFFGQGTRLTVV.